This T cell receptor (beta chain) was recorded in a study of T cells in Graves' hyperthyroidism and ophthalmopathy. General study results and limits: Appearing also in blood were most of the thyroid clonotypes expanded above 0.001.

With respect to this clonotype: What it binds is unknown.

TCR beta CDR3 sequences were amplified from RNA transcripts. In the first-round RT-PCR of the TCR CDR3, the HTBI primer set was used. TCRdb called the multiplex PCR reads again in MiXCR, with one record for every CDR3 protein. The sample shows approximately 710,000 distinct CDR3 sequences, about 18% of them seen only once. Hyperthyroidism, newly diagnosed and lasting under 2 months, affected patients aged 18 to 65. Thyroid ultrasound, orbital computed tomography, clinical symptoms, and serum thyroxine and TRAb underpinned diagnoses. V was trimmed by 4 bases and J by 0 bases, leaving 10 bases between them. This CDR3 region has 15 residues. Germline loops: CDR1 MNHEY, CDR2 SVGEGT.

This clonotype originated in a man between 45 and 60 years old with Graves' hyperthyroidism. The chain has TRBV6-2 or TRBV6-3 and TRBJ2-1; D unclear. Sequenced: blood. The CDR3 nucleotides are TGTGCCAGCAGTTCCACAGCCTCCTCCTACAATGAGCAGTTCTTC. Encoded protein: CASSSTASSYNEQFF.